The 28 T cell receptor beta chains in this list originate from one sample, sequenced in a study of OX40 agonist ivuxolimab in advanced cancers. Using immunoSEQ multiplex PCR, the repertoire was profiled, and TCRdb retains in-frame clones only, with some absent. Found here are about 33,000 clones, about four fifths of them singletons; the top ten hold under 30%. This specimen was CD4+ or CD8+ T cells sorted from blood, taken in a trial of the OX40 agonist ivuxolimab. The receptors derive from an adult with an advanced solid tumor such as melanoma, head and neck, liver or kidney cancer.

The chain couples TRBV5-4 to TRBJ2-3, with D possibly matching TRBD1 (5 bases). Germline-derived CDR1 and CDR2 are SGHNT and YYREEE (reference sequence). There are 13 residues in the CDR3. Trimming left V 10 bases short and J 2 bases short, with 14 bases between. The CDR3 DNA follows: TGTGCCGGATCACAGGTTTTCACAGATACGCAGTATTTT. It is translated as CAGSQVFTDTQYF.

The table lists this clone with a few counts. The CDR3 loop is CAWATGNTEAFF. The CDR3 nucleotides read TGTGCCTGGGCGACAGGGAACACTGAAGCTTTCTTT. The rearrangement joins TRBV30 to TRBJ1-1; possibly TRBD1 for D (6 bases). Trimming took off 5 bases at V and 1 base at J, with 8 bases between the two ends. The CDR3 consists of 12 residues. Germline CDR1 is GTSNPN and CDR2 is SVGIG (reference sequence).

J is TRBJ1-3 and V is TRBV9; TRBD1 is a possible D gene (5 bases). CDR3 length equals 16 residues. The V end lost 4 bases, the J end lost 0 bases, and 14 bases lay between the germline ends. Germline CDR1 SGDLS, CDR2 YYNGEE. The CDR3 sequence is CASSPLSGHSGNTIYF. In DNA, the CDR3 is TGTGCCAGCAGCCCCCTTTCAGGACACTCTGGAAACACCATATATTTT.

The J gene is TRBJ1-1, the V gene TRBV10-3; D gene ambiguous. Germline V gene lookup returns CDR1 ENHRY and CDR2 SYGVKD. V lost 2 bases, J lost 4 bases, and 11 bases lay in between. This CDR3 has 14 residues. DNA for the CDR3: TGTGCCATCAGTGAGATTGCGGACGGCACTGAAGCTTTCTTT. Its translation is CAISEIADGTEAFF.

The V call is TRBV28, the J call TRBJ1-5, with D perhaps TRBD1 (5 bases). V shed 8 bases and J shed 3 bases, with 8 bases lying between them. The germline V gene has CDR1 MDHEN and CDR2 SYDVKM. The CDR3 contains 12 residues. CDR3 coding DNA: TGTGCCAGCGGGGGGTTCAATCAGCCCCAGCATTTT. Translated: CASGGFNQPQHF.

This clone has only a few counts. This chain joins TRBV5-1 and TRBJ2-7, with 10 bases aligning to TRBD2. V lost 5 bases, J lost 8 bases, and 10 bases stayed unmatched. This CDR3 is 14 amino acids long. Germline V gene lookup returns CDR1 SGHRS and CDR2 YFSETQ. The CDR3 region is CASSPTSGSIQQYF. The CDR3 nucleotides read TGCGCCAGCAGTCCGACTAGCGGGTCAATACAGCAGTACTTC.

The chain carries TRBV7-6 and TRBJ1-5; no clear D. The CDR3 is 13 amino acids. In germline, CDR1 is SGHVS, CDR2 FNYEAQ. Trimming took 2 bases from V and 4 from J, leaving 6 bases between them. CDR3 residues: CASSLSGNQPQHF. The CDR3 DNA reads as TGTGCCAGCAGCTTAAGTGGGAATCAGCCCCAGCATTTT. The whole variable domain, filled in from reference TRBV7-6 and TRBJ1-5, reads GAGVSQSPRYKVTKRGQDVALRCDPISGHVSLYWYRQALGQGPEFLTYFNYEAQQDKSGLPNDRFSAERPEGSISTLTIQRTEQRDSAMYRCASSLSGNQPQHFGDGTRLSIL.

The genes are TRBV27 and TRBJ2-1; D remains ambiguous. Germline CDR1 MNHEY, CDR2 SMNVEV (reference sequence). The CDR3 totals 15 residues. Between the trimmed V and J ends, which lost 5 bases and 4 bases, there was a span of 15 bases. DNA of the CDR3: TGTGCCAGCAGTCGGAAGACCCAAGGGTACAATGAGCAGTTCTTC. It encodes CASSRKTQGYNEQFF.

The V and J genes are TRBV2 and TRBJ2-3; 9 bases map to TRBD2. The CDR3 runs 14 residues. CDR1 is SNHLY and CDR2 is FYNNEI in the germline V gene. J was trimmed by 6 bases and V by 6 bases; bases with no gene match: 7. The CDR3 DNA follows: TGTGCCAGCAGGCGGGAGGGATTTGGGGATACGCAGTATTTT. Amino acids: CASRREGFGDTQYF.

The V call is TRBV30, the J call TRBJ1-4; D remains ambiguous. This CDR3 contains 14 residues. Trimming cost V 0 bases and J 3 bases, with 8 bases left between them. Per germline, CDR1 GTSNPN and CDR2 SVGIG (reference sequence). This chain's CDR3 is CAWSVLGSNEKLFF. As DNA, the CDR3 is TGTGCCTGGAGTGTACTAGGGTCTAATGAAAAACTGTTTTTT.

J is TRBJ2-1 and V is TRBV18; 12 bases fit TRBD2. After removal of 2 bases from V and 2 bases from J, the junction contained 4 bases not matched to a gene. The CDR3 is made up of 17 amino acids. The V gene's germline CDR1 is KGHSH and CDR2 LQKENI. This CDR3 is CASSPKLAGGTYNEQFF. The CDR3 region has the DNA TGTGCCAGCTCACCAAAGCTAGCGGGGGGGACCTACAATGAGCAGTTCTTC.

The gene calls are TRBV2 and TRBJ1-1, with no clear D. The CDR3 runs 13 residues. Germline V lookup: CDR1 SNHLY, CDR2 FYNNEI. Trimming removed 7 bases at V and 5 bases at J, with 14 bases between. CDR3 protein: CASNRMVDTEAFF. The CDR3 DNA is TGTGCCAGCAACCGAATGGTGGATACTGAAGCTTTCTTT.

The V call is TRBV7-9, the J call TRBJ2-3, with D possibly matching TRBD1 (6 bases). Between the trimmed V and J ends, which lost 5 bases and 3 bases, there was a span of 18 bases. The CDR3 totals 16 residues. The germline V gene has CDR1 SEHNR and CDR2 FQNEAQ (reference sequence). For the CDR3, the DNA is TGTGCCAGCAGCCCGAGCCTTGGACAGAAGACAGATACGCAGTATTTT. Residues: CASSPSLGQKTDTQYF.

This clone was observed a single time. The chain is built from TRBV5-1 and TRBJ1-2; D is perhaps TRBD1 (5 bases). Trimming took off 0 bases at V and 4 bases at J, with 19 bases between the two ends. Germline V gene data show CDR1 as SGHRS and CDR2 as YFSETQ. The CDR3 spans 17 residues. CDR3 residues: CASSLAESGGDTYGYTF. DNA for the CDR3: TGCGCCAGCAGCTTGGCGGAGTCGGGAGGGGATACCTATGGCTACACCTTC.

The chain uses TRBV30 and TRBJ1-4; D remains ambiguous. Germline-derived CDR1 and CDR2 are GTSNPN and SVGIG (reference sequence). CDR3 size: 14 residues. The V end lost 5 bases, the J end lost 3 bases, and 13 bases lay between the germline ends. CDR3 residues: CAWQVGGSNEKLFF. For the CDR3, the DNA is TGTGCCTGGCAAGTGGGAGGTTCTAATGAAAAACTGTTTTTT.

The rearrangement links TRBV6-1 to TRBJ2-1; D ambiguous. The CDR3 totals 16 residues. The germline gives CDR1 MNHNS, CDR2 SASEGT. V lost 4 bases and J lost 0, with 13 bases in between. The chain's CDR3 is CASSGSWQSSYNEQFF. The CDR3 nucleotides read TGTGCCAGCAGTGGCTCTTGGCAGAGCTCCTACAATGAGCAGTTCTTC.

This chain's CDR3 is CAWRGGGQGNAPQHF. The DNA for the CDR3 is TGTGCCTGGAGAGGGGGAGGACAGGGGAACGCGCCCCAGCATTTT. The chain has TRBV30 and TRBJ1-5; 9 bases fit TRBD1. The CDR3 has 15 residues. Germline CDR1 GTSNPN, CDR2 SVGIG (reference sequence). V gave up 3 bases and J gave up 9 bases; unmatched junction bases: 12.

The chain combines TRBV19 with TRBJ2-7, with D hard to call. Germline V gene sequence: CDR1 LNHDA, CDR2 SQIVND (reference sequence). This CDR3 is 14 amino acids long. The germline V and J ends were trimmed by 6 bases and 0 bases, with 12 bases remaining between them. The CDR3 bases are TGTGCCAGTAGGGGAAGACTGGCCTCCTACGAGCAGTACTTC. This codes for CASRGRLASYEQYF.

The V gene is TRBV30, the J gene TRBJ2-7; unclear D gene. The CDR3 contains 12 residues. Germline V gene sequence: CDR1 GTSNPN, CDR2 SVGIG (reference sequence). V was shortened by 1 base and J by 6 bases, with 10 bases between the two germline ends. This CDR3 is CAWSALFREQYF. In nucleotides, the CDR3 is TGTGCCTGGAGTGCCCTGTTTCGCGAGCAGTACTTC.

The CDR3 DNA sequence: TGTGCCAGCACCAATCAGGAGGGAGCCGGTCAGCCCCAGCATTTT. It encodes CASTNQEGAGQPQHF. The genes are TRBV2 and TRBJ1-5; no clear D. Germline values: CDR1 SNHLY, CDR2 FYNNEI. V shed 7 bases and J shed 6 bases, with 19 bases lying between them. This CDR3 has 15 residues.

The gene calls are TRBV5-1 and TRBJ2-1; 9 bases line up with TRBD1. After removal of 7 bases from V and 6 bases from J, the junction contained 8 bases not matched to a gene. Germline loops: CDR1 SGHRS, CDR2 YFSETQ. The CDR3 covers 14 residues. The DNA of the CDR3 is TGCGCCAGCCACAGGACAGGGGTAGGCAATGAGCAGTTCTTC. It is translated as CASHRTGVGNEQFF.

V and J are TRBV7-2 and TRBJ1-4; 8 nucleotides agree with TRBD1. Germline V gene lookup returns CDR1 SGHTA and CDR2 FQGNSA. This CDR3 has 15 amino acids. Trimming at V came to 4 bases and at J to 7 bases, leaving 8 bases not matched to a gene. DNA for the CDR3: TGTGCCAGCAGCTGGACAGGGTCAGGAAGTGAAAAACTGTTTTTT. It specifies CASSWTGSGSEKLFF.

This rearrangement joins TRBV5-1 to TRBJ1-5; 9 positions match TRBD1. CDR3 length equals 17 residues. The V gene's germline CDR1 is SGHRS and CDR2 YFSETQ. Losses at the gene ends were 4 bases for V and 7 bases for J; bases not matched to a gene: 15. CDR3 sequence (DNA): TGCGCCAGCAGCCCTGGGGTGGGACAGGGTTCCTCACAGCCCCAGCATTTT. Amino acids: CASSPGVGQGSSQPQHF.

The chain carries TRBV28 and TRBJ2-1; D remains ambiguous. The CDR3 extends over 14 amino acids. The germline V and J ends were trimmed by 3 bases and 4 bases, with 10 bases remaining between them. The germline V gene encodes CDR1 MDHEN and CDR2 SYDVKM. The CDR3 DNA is TGTGCCAGCAGTTTTATGAGACAATACAATGAGCAGTTCTTC. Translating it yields CASSFMRQYNEQFF.

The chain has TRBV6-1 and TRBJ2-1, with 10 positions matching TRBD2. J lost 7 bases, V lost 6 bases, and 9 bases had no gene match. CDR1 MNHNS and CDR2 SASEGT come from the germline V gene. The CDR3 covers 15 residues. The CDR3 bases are TGTGCCAGCAGCTTTAGCGGGGGGATGTCGAATGAGCAGTTCTTC. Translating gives CASSFSGGMSNEQFF.

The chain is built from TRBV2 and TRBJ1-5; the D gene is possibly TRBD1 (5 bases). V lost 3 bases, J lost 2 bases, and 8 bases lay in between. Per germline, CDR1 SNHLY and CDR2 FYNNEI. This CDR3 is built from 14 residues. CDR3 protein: CASSDPQGNQPQHF. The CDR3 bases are TGTGCCAGCAGTGACCCACAGGGCAATCAGCCCCAGCATTTT.

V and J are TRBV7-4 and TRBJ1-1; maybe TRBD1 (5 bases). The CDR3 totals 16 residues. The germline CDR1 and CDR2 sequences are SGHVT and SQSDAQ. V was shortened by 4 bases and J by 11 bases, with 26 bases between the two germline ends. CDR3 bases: TGTGCCAGCAGCTCCCACAGCGTCGACAGATTGTTCTGCGCTTTCTTT. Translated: CASSSHSVDRLFCAFF.

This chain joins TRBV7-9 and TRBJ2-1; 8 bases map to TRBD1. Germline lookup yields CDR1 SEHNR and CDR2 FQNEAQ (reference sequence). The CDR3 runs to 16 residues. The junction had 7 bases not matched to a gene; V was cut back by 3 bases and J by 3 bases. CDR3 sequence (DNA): TGTGCCAGCAGCTTTTGGGTCAGGGGGCACTACAATGAGCAGTTCTTC. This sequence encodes CASSFWVRGHYNEQFF.